This T cell receptor (beta chain) was found in a study of T cell repertoires in cytomegalovirus infection. TCRdb passed the reads through MiXCR, listing each CDR3 protein once. The repertoire holds under 300,000 distinct CDR3 sequences, with about 12% as singletons. The CDR3 covers 18 residues. CDR1 and CDR2 from the germline V gene are SGHAT and FQDESV (reference sequence). Trimming took 6 bases from V and 4 from J; bases not matched to a gene: 12. This clonotype showed up many times. The sample taken for sequencing was PBMCs. The V call is TRBV11-1, the J call TRBJ2-5; 15 bases agree with TRBD2. The TCR sequence derives from a human donor in good health (CMV status not recorded). Some clones in this sample may be carry-over from other donors' samples. The CDR3 nucleotides are TGTGCCAGCAGTTACAACAGTCGGACTAGCGGGAGGGGAGAGACCCAGTACTTC. The encoded protein is CASSYNSRTSGRGETQYF.